A selection of T cell receptor beta chains follows, all from one sample in a study of glioma-infiltrating T cells. TCRdb independently ran MiXCR on the multiplex PCR reads; one entry per CDR3 protein. The sample has some 180,000 distinct CDR3 sequences; 32% are singletons. Specimen: glioma tissue, nonneoplastic brain tissue, or PBMCs (not recorded which). The receptors shown here come from a human donor with low-grade glioma or glioblastoma, undergoing nonglioma brain surgery, or in good health (not recorded which). The CDR3 runs from the conserved cysteine through the conserved F or W. A D gene is named only where the DNA matches it firmly. For some rows the clone size is stated as once, few or many, or as a class when expanded; others skip it.

cdr3_nt: TGTGCCAGCAGCCTCGCACCGTCGCATGAAAAACTGTTTTTT
cdr3_aa: CASSLAPSHEKLFF
j_call: TRBJ1-4
d_call: NA
clone_size: many
v_call: TRBV7-2

cdr3_nt: TGTGCCACGGAGGGAGGGGGCGCGAATAGTGAGCAGTTCTTC
cdr3_aa: CATEGGGANSEQFF
j_call: TRBJ2-1
d_call: NA
clone_size: few
v_call: TRBV10-3

cdr3_nt: TGTGCCAGCAGCCAAGGTCTTTATTCTTCACCCCTCCACTTT
cdr3_aa: CASSQGLYSSPLHF
j_call: TRBJ1-6
d_call: NA
clone_size: many
v_call: TRBV14

cdr3_nt: TGTGCCAGCAGCTTTGGTGAAGTACTGAACACTGAAGCTTTCTTT
cdr3_aa: CASSFGEVLNTEAFF
j_call: TRBJ1-1
d_call: NA
clone_size: many
v_call: TRBV7-9

cdr3_nt: TGTGCCAGCTCACCGGCGTGGACGGGGACAGCCTACGAGCAGTACTTC
cdr3_aa: CASSPAWTGTAYEQYF
j_call: TRBJ2-7
d_call: TRBD1
clone_size: many
v_call: TRBV18

cdr3_nt: TGTGCCAGAAGCCGGGAAGGGGGAGTAAACGAGCAGTACTTC
cdr3_aa: CARSREGGVNEQYF
j_call: TRBJ2-7
d_call: NA
clone_size: NA
v_call: TRBV3-1

cdr3_nt: TGTGCCACCAGCAGAGAAGGGAGGAGGAACACAGATACGCAGTATTTT
cdr3_aa: CATSREGRRNTDTQYF
j_call: TRBJ2-3
d_call: NA
clone_size: many
v_call: TRBV15

cdr3_nt: TGTGCCAGCAGCCTCAAATGGTGGGACGAGCAGTACTTC
cdr3_aa: CASSLKWWDEQYF
j_call: TRBJ2-7
d_call: NA
clone_size: many
v_call: TRBV7-6

cdr3_nt: TGTGCCAGCAGGGATCCGGGATCGACGAACACTGAAGCTTTCTTT
cdr3_aa: CASRDPGSTNTEAFF
j_call: TRBJ1-1
d_call: NA
clone_size: many
v_call: TRBV2

cdr3_nt: TGTGCCTGGAGTTTACCAGGGACTAGCGGGATCTTTGAGCAGTTCTTC
cdr3_aa: CAWSLPGTSGIFEQFF
j_call: TRBJ2-1
d_call: TRBD2
clone_size: few
v_call: TRBV30

cdr3_nt: TGTGCCACCAGCAGGAAGGACAGGCGCACAGATACGCAGTATTTT
cdr3_aa: CATSRKDRRTDTQYF
j_call: TRBJ2-3
d_call: TRBD1
clone_size: NA
v_call: TRBV15

cdr3_nt: TGTGCCAGCAGTCTTCAGGGACAGGGCGCAGATACGCAGTATTTT
cdr3_aa: CASSLQGQGADTQYF
j_call: TRBJ2-3
d_call: TRBD1
clone_size: many
v_call: TRBV6-1

cdr3_nt: TGTGCCAGCACGGGTTACTATGGGTACACCTTC
cdr3_aa: CASTGYYGYTF
j_call: TRBJ1-2
d_call: NA
clone_size: NA
v_call: TRBV6-6

cdr3_nt: TGTGCCAGTAGTTTGAAGTTAAATCAGCCCCAGCATTTT
cdr3_aa: CASSLKLNQPQHF
j_call: TRBJ1-5
d_call: NA
clone_size: NA
v_call: TRBV19

cdr3_nt: TGTGCCACCAGTGATTCGTTAGCCTACGAGCAGTACTTC
cdr3_aa: CATSDSLAYEQYF
j_call: TRBJ2-7
d_call: NA
clone_size: many
v_call: TRBV24-1

cdr3_nt: TGTGCCAGCAGCCAACTACAGGGGACACACTACGAGCAGTACTTC
cdr3_aa: CASSQLQGTHYEQYF
j_call: TRBJ2-7
d_call: TRBD1
clone_size: NA
v_call: TRBV14

cdr3_nt: TGCAGTGCTGCTCAGGGAGGTAGGGCTGAAGCTTTCTTT
cdr3_aa: CSAAQGGRAEAFF
j_call: TRBJ1-1
d_call: NA
clone_size: medium-sized
v_call: TRBV20-1

cdr3_nt: TGCGCCAGCAGCCAGTACCGACTAGCGGGGGAGCAGTACTTC
cdr3_aa: CASSQYRLAGEQYF
j_call: TRBJ2-7
d_call: TRBD2
clone_size: many
v_call: TRBV4-1

cdr3_nt: TGTGCCAGCAGTTTACACAGGGGCATGAACACTGAAGCTTTCTTT
cdr3_aa: CASSLHRGMNTEAFF
j_call: TRBJ1-1
d_call: TRBD1
clone_size: many
v_call: TRBV27

cdr3_nt: TGCAGCTTTCCTTTACCCCCCAGAATCCACGAGCAGTACTTC
cdr3_aa: CSFPLPPRIHEQYF
j_call: TRBJ2-7
d_call: NA
clone_size: few
v_call: TRBV29-1

cdr3_nt: TGTGCCAGCAGAATTAGGCCGGGACGTTCGGCCTATGGCTACACCTTC
cdr3_aa: CASRIRPGRSAYGYTF
j_call: TRBJ1-2
d_call: NA
clone_size: NA
v_call: TRBV6-1

cdr3_nt: TGTGCCAGCTCACCACGAGTTAGCGGGATGGGCAATGAGCAGTTCTTC
cdr3_aa: CASSPRVSGMGNEQFF
j_call: TRBJ2-1
d_call: TRBD2
clone_size: few
v_call: TRBV18

cdr3_nt: TGTGCCAGCAGTTTCCCAACCGGGACAGGGGGCTACGAGCAGTACTTC
cdr3_aa: CASSFPTGTGGYEQYF
j_call: TRBJ2-7
d_call: TRBD1
clone_size: many
v_call: TRBV28

cdr3_nt: TGTGCCACCATCACAACCGGAACAGGTGCAGATACGCAGTATTTT
cdr3_aa: CATITTGTGADTQYF
j_call: TRBJ2-3
d_call: NA
clone_size: NA
v_call: TRBV15

cdr3_nt: TGTGCCAGCTCACCTACGGGACAAAGCTATGGCTACACCTTC
cdr3_aa: CASSPTGQSYGYTF
j_call: TRBJ1-2
d_call: NA
clone_size: many
v_call: TRBV18

cdr3_nt: TGTGCCAGCTCACGCCCGGGACTCTCCTACAATGAGCAGTTCTTC
cdr3_aa: CASSRPGLSYNEQFF
j_call: TRBJ2-1
d_call: NA
clone_size: many
v_call: TRBV12-3/TRBV12-4

cdr3_nt: TGTGCCACCAGCAGAGGTGACACCGGGGAGCTGTTTTTT
cdr3_aa: CATSRGDTGELFF
j_call: TRBJ2-2
d_call: NA
clone_size: many
v_call: TRBV15

cdr3_nt: TGTGCCTGGACAAGGGGGACTAGCGAGAATACGCAGTATTTT
cdr3_aa: CAWTRGTSENTQYF
j_call: TRBJ2-3
d_call: TRBD2
clone_size: few
v_call: TRBV30

cdr3_nt: TGTGCCAGCAGTCCAGGGGCAGTTTGTGGCTACACCTTC
cdr3_aa: CASSPGAVCGYTF
j_call: TRBJ1-2
d_call: NA
clone_size: once
v_call: TRBV27

cdr3_nt: TGTGCCATCAGCCCTGGTCCGGGACTAGCCGGTATGAATGAGCAGTTCTTC
cdr3_aa: CAISPGPGLAGMNEQFF
j_call: TRBJ2-1
d_call: TRBD2
clone_size: NA
v_call: TRBV7-9

cdr3_nt: TGTGCCACCTCCCGGGCAGGGGATAACACCGGGGAGCTGTTTTTT
cdr3_aa: CATSRAGDNTGELFF
j_call: TRBJ2-2
d_call: NA
clone_size: many
v_call: TRBV7-2

cdr3_nt: TGTGCCAGCAAGCGGGACAACCTCCTAAGCACAGATACGCAGTATTTT
cdr3_aa: CASKRDNLLSTDTQYF
j_call: TRBJ2-3
d_call: NA
clone_size: few
v_call: TRBV12-3/TRBV12-4

cdr3_nt: TGTGCCAGCAGCCCCCGCTCTAGCGAGTACAATGAGCAGTTCTTC
cdr3_aa: CASSPRSSEYNEQFF
j_call: TRBJ2-1
d_call: NA
clone_size: NA
v_call: TRBV7-3

cdr3_nt: TGTGCCAGCAGCTTGGGGGTAACAGAGACCCAGTACTTC
cdr3_aa: CASSLGVTETQYF
j_call: TRBJ2-5
d_call: NA
clone_size: few
v_call: TRBV7-2

cdr3_nt: TGTGCCAGCAGCGGAAAGGGACTAGCGGGGACCTACGAGCAGTACTTC
cdr3_aa: CASSGKGLAGTYEQYF
j_call: TRBJ2-7
d_call: TRBD2
clone_size: many
v_call: TRBV7-2

cdr3_nt: TGTGCCAGCTCACCAAGGTCAGTGGCCAACACTGAAGCTTTCTTT
cdr3_aa: CASSPRSVANTEAFF
j_call: TRBJ1-1
d_call: NA
clone_size: many
v_call: TRBV18

cdr3_nt: TGTGCCAGTAGTGCCTCGAGACAGGGCAATCAGCCCCAGCATTTT
cdr3_aa: CASSASRQGNQPQHF
j_call: TRBJ1-5
d_call: NA
clone_size: many
v_call: TRBV19

cdr3_nt: TGTGCCAGCATCCAAGATTTAGGGAGTCAGTCCCAGCATTTT
cdr3_aa: CASIQDLGSQSQHF
j_call: TRBJ1-5
d_call: NA
clone_size: NA
v_call: TRBV4-2

cdr3_nt: TGCAGCGTACGGGCTAGCGGGAGGGCCGGTGAGACCCAGTACTTC
cdr3_aa: CSVRASGRAGETQYF
j_call: TRBJ2-5
d_call: TRBD2
clone_size: NA
v_call: TRBV29-1

cdr3_nt: TGTGCCAGCAGCCCAGCGGGAGGGCCTGAGGAGACCCAGTACTTC
cdr3_aa: CASSPAGGPEETQYF
j_call: TRBJ2-5
d_call: TRBD2
clone_size: NA
v_call: TRBV27

cdr3_nt: TGCGCCAGCAGCCCTGCGATTGCAGGGGAGACCCAGTACTTC
cdr3_aa: CASSPAIAGETQYF
j_call: TRBJ2-5
d_call: NA
clone_size: NA
v_call: TRBV4-3

cdr3_nt: TGTGCCGACCGGGAGGGTGCACAGACCCAGTACTTC
cdr3_aa: CADREGAQTQYF
j_call: TRBJ2-5
d_call: TRBD2
clone_size: NA
v_call: TRBV5-4

cdr3_nt: TGTGCCAGCAGTGATATCGCGGGACCTGGGGAGCAGTACTTC
cdr3_aa: CASSDIAGPGEQYF
j_call: TRBJ2-7
d_call: NA
clone_size: many
v_call: TRBV6-1

cdr3_nt: TGTGCCAGCAGGGGAAGCGGGAGGGCCCGCGAGCAGTACTTC
cdr3_aa: CASRGSGRAREQYF
j_call: TRBJ2-7
d_call: TRBD2
clone_size: many
v_call: TRBV6-2/TRBV6-3

cdr3_nt: TGTGCCAGCTCCCAGGACCCGAGCGAGCAGTTCTTC
cdr3_aa: CASSQDPSEQFF
j_call: TRBJ2-1
d_call: NA
clone_size: NA
v_call: TRBV18

cdr3_nt: TGTGCCAGCAGCGCCAACCCCCAGGGGGGGATCGGGAGAGATACGCAGCATTTT
cdr3_aa: CASSANPQGGIGRDTQHF
j_call: TRBJ1-5
d_call: TRBD1
clone_size: few
v_call: TRBV7-8

cdr3_nt: TGTGCCAGCAGTTATAGAGGGATGACCGGGGAGCTGTTTTTT
cdr3_aa: CASSYRGMTGELFF
j_call: TRBJ2-2
d_call: NA
clone_size: many
v_call: TRBV6-2/TRBV6-3

cdr3_nt: TGTGCCAGCAGCCCGCAGGGACGGGCAGATACGCAGTATTTT
cdr3_aa: CASSPQGRADTQYF
j_call: TRBJ2-3
d_call: NA
clone_size: many
v_call: TRBV5-4

cdr3_nt: TGTGCCACCAGTGAGTCCCTTGGGAGCACAGATACGCAGTATTTT
cdr3_aa: CATSESLGSTDTQYF
j_call: TRBJ2-3
d_call: NA
clone_size: NA
v_call: TRBV24-1

cdr3_nt: TGTGCCAGCAGCTTAGCGCTTGGGGTCCAGTTCTTC
cdr3_aa: CASSLALGVQFF
j_call: TRBJ2-1
d_call: NA
clone_size: many
v_call: TRBV7-2

cdr3_nt: TGTGCCGGCGCCGACTACACGGGAAAGAATGAGCAGTTCTTC
cdr3_aa: CAGADYTGKNEQFF
j_call: TRBJ2-1
d_call: NA
clone_size: few
v_call: TRBV12-3/TRBV12-4

cdr3_nt: TGTGCTAGTCGGGGGGCTACTGAAGCTTTCTTT
cdr3_aa: CASRGATEAFF
j_call: TRBJ1-1
d_call: NA
clone_size: NA
v_call: TRBV12-5

cdr3_nt: TGTGCCAGCAGTGTTGGGGGTGACGGCTACGAGCAGTACTTC
cdr3_aa: CASSVGGDGYEQYF
j_call: TRBJ2-7
d_call: NA
clone_size: many
v_call: TRBV25-1

cdr3_nt: TGTGCCAGCAGTTTTCGGACAGGGGTCACCTACGAGCAGTACTTC
cdr3_aa: CASSFRTGVTYEQYF
j_call: TRBJ2-7
d_call: TRBD1
clone_size: many
v_call: TRBV6-2/TRBV6-3

cdr3_nt: TGTGCCAGCTCACCACCGACAGCCCTGAACACTGAAGCTTTCTTT
cdr3_aa: CASSPPTALNTEAFF
j_call: TRBJ1-1
d_call: NA
clone_size: many
v_call: TRBV18

cdr3_nt: TGTGCCAGCAGTTTTTCGGGACTAGCTATGGAGACCCAGTACTTC
cdr3_aa: CASSFSGLAMETQYF
j_call: TRBJ2-5
d_call: TRBD2
clone_size: many
v_call: TRBV27

cdr3_nt: TGTGCCAGCAGAGCCCCTAGCGAGAGCTACGAGCAGTACTTC
cdr3_aa: CASRAPSESYEQYF
j_call: TRBJ2-7
d_call: NA
clone_size: many
v_call: TRBV6-2/TRBV6-3